This T cell receptor (beta chain) was found in a study of cytomegalovirus exposure and HLA in healthy donors. V was shortened by 6 bases and J by 1 base, with 15 bases between the two germline ends. From germline, CDR1 is MNHEY and CDR2 SMNVEV (reference sequence). The CDR3 is made up of 15 amino acids. This PCR relied on a set of 60 Vbeta primers and 13 Jbeta primers. The protocol was immunoSEQ multiplex PCR, while the TCRdb copy is restricted to in-frame clones and leaves out a portion. The top ten clones hold 1.5% to 2% of a sample with fewer than 120,000 clones, roughly 86% of them seen once. Study results and caveats: A link between a missense DCLRE1C variant and TCR beta V- and J-gene trimming emerged from a later analysis.

A note on this clone: Its matching antigen is unknown.

The source of this sequence is a man aged 35 to 55 in good health and CMV-seronegative. J is TRBJ1-1 and V is TRBV27; D not resolved. The sequenced sample was PBMCs. The CDR3 DNA reads TGTGCCAGCAGACTAATCAGTCAAGAGAACACTGAAGCTTTCTTT. It encodes CASRLISQENTEAFF.